The clone carrying this T cell receptor beta chain has a count of ten or more. Its antigen is currently unknown. Every patient underwent thyroid surgery untreated. The V and J ends lost 0 bases and 8 bases respectively, with 7 bases between them. There are 12 residues in the CDR3. Looked up from germline, CDR1 is LGHDT and CDR2 is YNNKEL (reference sequence). The entry originates in a study of metastatic and nonmetastatic thyroid tumors. The study's findings and limits: When malignant thyroid tumors were compared with benign nodules, TCR beta diversity was reportedly significantly higher in the malignant tumors. This held in both blood and tumor samples.

In the authors' methods: The distant-metastasis classifier for papillary thyroid cancer was built from CDR3 differences across clinicopathological groups. TCRdb re-called the PCR reads with MiXCR. TCRdb, not the original authors, processed these V and J calls. The sample records 65,000 to 70,000 clones, 13% to 15% being singletons. Sequences were obtained from blood. This receptor was obtained from a male donor with papillary thyroid cancer or a benign thyroid nodule (not recorded which). Some clones in this sample may be carry-over from other donors' samples. The rearrangement uses TRBV3-1 and TRBJ1-2; D uncertain. The DNA for the CDR3 is TGTGCCAGCAGCCAAGACTCTCGGGGCTACACCTTC. It codes for CASSQDSRGYTF.